The entry below describes one T cell receptor (beta chain). Trimming stripped 0 bases from V and 5 bases from J, with 6 bases between. CDR3 length: 14 residues. Germline values: CDR1 SGDLS, CDR2 YYNGEE. TCRdb keeps only in-frame clones here, not all; method: immunoSEQ multiplex PCR. This table holds 50,000 to 65,000 clones, around 90% found once. This entry comes from a study of T cell responses to AZD1222 COVID-19 vaccine. Here the sequenced sample was peripheral blood, taken 28 days after the second AZD1222 dose. This rearrangement joins TRBV9 to TRBJ1-6; maybe TRBD1 (5 bases). The clonotype originates from an adult who received the AZD1222 COVID-19 vaccine. The CDR3 DNA reads TGTGCCAGCAGCGTAGGGGGGGATAATTCACCCCTCCACTTT. Protein: CASSVGGDNSPLHF.